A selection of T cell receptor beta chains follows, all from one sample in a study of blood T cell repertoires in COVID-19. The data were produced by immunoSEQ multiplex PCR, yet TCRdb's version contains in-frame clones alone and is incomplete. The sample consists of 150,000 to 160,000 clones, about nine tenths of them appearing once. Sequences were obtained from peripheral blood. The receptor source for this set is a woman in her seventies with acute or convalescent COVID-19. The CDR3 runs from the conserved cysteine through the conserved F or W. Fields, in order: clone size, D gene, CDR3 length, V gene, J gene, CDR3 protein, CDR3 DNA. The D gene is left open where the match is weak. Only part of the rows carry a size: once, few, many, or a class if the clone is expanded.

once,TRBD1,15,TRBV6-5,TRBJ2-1,CASTLGQASYNEQFF,TGTGCCAGCACCCTGGGACAGGCCTCCTACAATGAGCAGTTCTTC
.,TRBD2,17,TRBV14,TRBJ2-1,CASSFLMGAGGNNEQFF,TGTGCCAGCAGTTTCCTTATGGGTGCGGGGGGGAACAATGAGCAGTTCTTC
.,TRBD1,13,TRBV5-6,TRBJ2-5,CASSTTGAATQYF,TGTGCCAGCAGCACAACAGGGGCGGCGACCCAGTACTTC
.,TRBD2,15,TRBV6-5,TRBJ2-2,CASSSGGLNTGELFF,TGTGCCAGTTCTAGCGGGGGGCTGAACACCGGGGAGCTGTTTTTT
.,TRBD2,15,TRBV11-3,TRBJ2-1,CASSRSGGAGNEQFF,TGTGCCAGCAGCCGTAGCGGGGGGGCCGGTAATGAGCAGTTCTTC
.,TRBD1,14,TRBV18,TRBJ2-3,CASRRTGTTDTQYF,TGTGCCAGCCGACGGACAGGGACCACAGATACGCAGTATTTT
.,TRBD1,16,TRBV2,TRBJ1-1,CATNLDRRVMNTEAFF,TGTGCCACGAATTTGGACAGGCGGGTCATGAACACTGAAGCTTTCTTT
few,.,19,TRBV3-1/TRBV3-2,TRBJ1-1,CASSQEPLLREGGSPEAFF,TGTGCCAGCAGCCAGGAACCCCTTTTGAGGGAGGGAGGGAGTCCTGAAGCTTTCTTT
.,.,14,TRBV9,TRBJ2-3,CASSPPPPADTQYF,TGTGCCAGCAGCCCGCCCCCCCCGGCAGATACGCAGTATTTT
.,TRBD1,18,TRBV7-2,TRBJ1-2,CASSGQGVALGGADGYTF,TGTGCCAGCAGCGGACAGGGGGTCGCACTAGGGGGCGCGGATGGCTACACCTTC
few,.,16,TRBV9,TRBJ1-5,CASSSGGWEVNQPQHF,TGTGCCAGCAGCTCCGGGGGTTGGGAGGTCAATCAGCCCCAGCATTTT
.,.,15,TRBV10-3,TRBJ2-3,CAISDVAGGLDTQYF,TGTGCCATCAGTGACGTGGCAGGGGGGTTGGATACGCAGTATTTT
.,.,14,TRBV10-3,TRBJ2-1,CAIDGTFGEGEQFF,TGTGCCATCGACGGGACATTTGGGGAGGGTGAGCAGTTCTTC
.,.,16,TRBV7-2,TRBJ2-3,CASSLASGVGADTQYF,TGTGCCAGCAGCTTAGCGTCGGGGGTCGGTGCAGATACGCAGTATTTT
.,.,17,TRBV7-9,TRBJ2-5,CASSFLGTSLGGETQYF,TGTGCCAGCAGCTTCCTGGGGACAAGCTTGGGAGGGGAGACCCAGTACTTC
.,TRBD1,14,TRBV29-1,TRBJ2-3,CSVRDRGLTDTQYF,TGCAGCGTCCGGGACAGGGGGCTCACAGATACGCAGTATTTT
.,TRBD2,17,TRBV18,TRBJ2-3,CASSPPSGGAFYDTQYF,TGTGCCAGCTCACCCCCTAGCGGGGGGGCATTTTACGATACGCAGTATTTT
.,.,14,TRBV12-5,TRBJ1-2,CASGLAGTEGGYTF,TGTGCTAGTGGTTTGGCCGGGACGGAGGGTGGCTACACCTTC
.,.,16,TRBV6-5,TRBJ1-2,CASSYRAGQTLYGYTF,TGTGCCAGCAGTTACCGCGCAGGGCAGACTCTCTATGGCTACACCTTC
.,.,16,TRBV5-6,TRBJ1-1,CASSYWTDRMNTEAFF,TGTGCCAGCAGCTACTGGACAGACCGTATGAACACTGAAGCTTTCTTT
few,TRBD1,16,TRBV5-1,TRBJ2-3,CASSKHGTGATDTQYF,TGCGCCAGCAGCAAGCACGGGACAGGGGCCACAGATACGCAGTATTTT
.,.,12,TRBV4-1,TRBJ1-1,CASSTGNTEAFF,TGCGCCAGCAGCACAGGGAACACTGAAGCTTTCTTT
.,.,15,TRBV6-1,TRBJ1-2,CASSGKGATNYGYTF,TGTGCCAGCAGTGGTAAAGGGGCGACTAACTATGGCTACACCTTC
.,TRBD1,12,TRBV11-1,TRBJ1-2,CASSTRGLGYTF,TGTGCCAGCAGCACCAGGGGGCTTGGCTACACCTTC
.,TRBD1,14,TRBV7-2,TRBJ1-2,CASSQKQGNYGYTF,TGTGCCAGCAGCCAAAAACAGGGGAACTATGGCTACACCTTC
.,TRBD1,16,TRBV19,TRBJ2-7,CASSISWDRASHEQYF,TGTGCCAGTAGTATCAGCTGGGACAGGGCTTCCCACGAGCAGTACTTC
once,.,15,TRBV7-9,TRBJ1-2,CASSPQEKANYGYTF,TGTGCCAGCAGCCCACAGGAAAAAGCTAACTATGGCTACACCTTC
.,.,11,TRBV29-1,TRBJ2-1,CSVEARYEQFF,TGCAGCGTTGAAGCGCGCTATGAGCAGTTCTTC
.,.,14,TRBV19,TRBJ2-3,CASSTGTHTDTQYF,TGTGCCAGTAGTACCGGGACTCACACAGATACGCAGTATTTT
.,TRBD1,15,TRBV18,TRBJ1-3,CASSPQGAEGNTIYF,TGTGCCAGCTCCCCACAGGGGGCGGAAGGAAACACCATATATTTT
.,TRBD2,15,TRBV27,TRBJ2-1,CASSSSGAIYNEQFF,TGTGCCAGCAGTTCTAGCGGGGCGATCTACAATGAGCAGTTCTTC
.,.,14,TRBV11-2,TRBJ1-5,CASSLTERDQPQHF,TGTGCCAGCAGCTTAACAGAACGAGATCAGCCCCAGCATTTT
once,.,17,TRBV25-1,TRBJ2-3,CASSELRAGASTDTQYF,TGTGCCAGCAGTGAATTAAGGGCGGGGGCCTCCACAGATACGCAGTATTTT
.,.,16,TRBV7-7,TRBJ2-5,CASSLSRGGGGETQYF,TGTGCTAGCAGCTTATCGAGAGGGGGTGGCGGAGAGACCCAGTACTTC
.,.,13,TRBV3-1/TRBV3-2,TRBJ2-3,CASSKLAGDTQYF,TGTGCCAGCAGCAAACTAGCCGGGGATACGCAGTATTTT
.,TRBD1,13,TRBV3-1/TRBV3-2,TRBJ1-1,CASSIGQALGAFF,TGTGCCAGCAGCATTGGACAGGCTTTAGGAGCTTTCTTT